Each of the 27 T cell receptor beta chains below was sequenced from the same sample in a study of T cell repertoires in cytomegalovirus infection. These receptors have no known antigen. Using its own MiXCR run on the reads, TCRdb lists one record per CDR3 protein. The sample includes approximately 110,000 distinct CDR3 sequences, more than 25% of them seen just once. The source was CD8+ T cells from cultured PBMCs, collected from culture after CMV antigen stimulation. Receptor source: a human donor in good health (CMV status not recorded). Some clones in this sample may be carry-over from other donors' samples.

The rearrangement links TRBV28 to TRBJ1-4; 7 positions match TRBD1. The CDR3 spans 16 residues. Per the germline V gene, CDR1 is MDHEN and CDR2 is SYDVKM. V trimming: 5 bases; J trimming: 6 bases; junction bases outside the gene matches: 12. CDR3 in amino acids: CASSILPVDRDEKLFF. The CDR3 DNA is TGTGCCAGCAGTATCCTCCCGGTAGACAGGGATGAAAAACTGTTTTTT.

V is TRBV5-4 and J is TRBJ1-1; D not certain. This CDR3 comprises 16 residues. Trimming stripped 1 base from V and 1 base from J, with 14 bases between. CDR1 and CDR2 from the germline V gene are SGHNT and YYREEE (reference sequence). As DNA, the CDR3 is TGTGCCAGCAGCTTGAAGGGAAGATATGGGAACACTGAAGCTTTCTTT. Translated, it gives CASSLKGRYGNTEAFF.

This clonotype has only a few counts. This chain links TRBV5-4 with TRBJ1-4; D is unresolved. Germline assignment: CDR1 SGHNT and CDR2 YYREEE (reference sequence). This CDR3 comprises 15 residues. V was trimmed by 4 bases and J by 1 base, leaving 11 bases between them. CDR3 sequence: CASSTGRVTNEKLFF. The CDR3, as DNA: TGTGCCAGCAGCACCGGACGGGTAACTAATGAAAAACTGTTTTTT.

This rearrangement joins TRBV2 to TRBJ2-5; 9 positions match TRBD1. Losses at the gene ends were 2 bases for V and 2 bases for J; bases not matched to a gene: 6. Germline values: CDR1 SNHLY, CDR2 FYNNEI. The CDR3 loop spans 16 amino acids. The CDR3 protein is CASSETGGFPQETQYF. For the CDR3, the DNA is TGTGCCAGCAGTGAAACAGGGGGCTTCCCTCAAGAGACCCAGTACTTC.

The genes are TRBV28 and TRBJ1-1; 7 bases map to TRBD1. The CDR3 runs 15 residues. J lost 8 bases, V lost 3 bases, and 12 bases had no gene match. CDR1 MDHEN and CDR2 SYDVKM come from the germline V gene. CDR3 nucleotide sequence: TGTGCCAGCAGTTTTAAGGGGGCGCTTGAAGGGGAAGCTTTCTTT. Translated, it gives CASSFKGALEGEAFF.

The chain combines TRBV6-2 or TRBV6-3 with TRBJ2-7; D may be TRBD1 (6 bases). The CDR3 contains 14 residues. With 4 bases removed from V and 2 bases from J, the gap between germline ends came to 12 bases. Germline-derived CDR1 and CDR2 are MNHEY and SVGEGT. CDR3 amino acids: CASSFGGETYEQYF. The CDR3 DNA sequence: TGTGCCAGCAGTTTTGGGGGCGAAACCTACGAGCAGTACTTC.

This clonotype was counted between two and nine times. The chain has TRBV4-3 and TRBJ1-2; D may be TRBD1 (5 bases). V was shortened by 2 bases and J by 4 bases, with 17 bases between the two germline ends. The CDR3 is made up of 16 amino acids. The germline V gene has CDR1 LGHNA and CDR2 YSLEER. CDR3 amino acids: CASSQSRWGGGYGYTF. CDR3 DNA sequence: TGCGCCAGCAGCCAATCCCGGTGGGGCGGCGGCTATGGCTACACCTTC.

This clonotype was detected only a few times. This sequence joins TRBV5-4 and TRBJ2-5; D unresolved. This CDR3 spans 12 amino acids. The ends were cut back, 3 bases at V and 4 bases at J, with 7 bases in the middle. The germline CDR1 and CDR2 sequences are SGHNT and YYREEE (reference sequence). The CDR3 region is CASSWRGETQYF. CDR3 sequence (DNA): TGTGCCAGCAGCTGGCGCGGAGAGACCCAGTACTTC.

In this sample, this clonotype turned up a few times. This chain links TRBV6-1 with TRBJ1-1; no reliable D call. This CDR3 contains 12 residues. Germline-derived CDR1 and CDR2 are MNHNS and SASEGT. V was cut by 6 bases and J by 1 base, with 6 bases left in between. CDR3 in amino acids: CASRYQNTEAFF. CDR3 DNA sequence: TGTGCCAGCAGGTACCAGAACACTGAAGCTTTCTTT.

This clonotype was seen ten or more times. The chain recombines TRBV7-2 with TRBJ2-7; TRBD1 is a possible D gene (6 bases). CDR3 size: 15 residues. V lost 3 bases to trimming and J lost 3 bases, with 15 bases between them. Germline V CDR1 and CDR2: SGHTA, FQGNSA. As DNA, the CDR3 is TGTGCCAGCAGCTTTGGGCCCCTCAGGGGCTACGAGCAGTACTTC. Its translation is CASSFGPLRGYEQYF. Based on the CDR3 plus reference TRBV7-2 and TRBJ2-7, the full variable domain is GAGVSQSPSNKVTEKGKDVELRCDPISGHTALYWYRQSLGQGLEFLIYFQGNSAPDKSGLPSDRFSAERTGGSVSTLTIQRTQQEDSAVYLCASSFGPLRGYEQYFGPGTRLTVT.

The chain couples TRBV6-1 to TRBJ1-2; TRBD1 might be the D (6 bases). The CDR3 extends over 16 amino acids. Germline values: CDR1 MNHNS, CDR2 SASEGT. V was clipped by 2 bases and J by 2 bases, with 15 bases between them. The CDR3 protein is CASSEFGGGSNYGYTF. Here the CDR3 DNA reads TGTGCCAGCAGTGAATTTGGGGGGGGCTCGAACTATGGCTACACCTTC.

V gene TRBV11-1 combines with J gene TRBJ2-3, with unresolved D. The V end lost 3 bases, the J end lost 1 base, and 11 bases lay between the germline ends. Germline lookup yields CDR1 SGHAT and CDR2 FQDESV (reference sequence). The CDR3 has 15 residues. This CDR3 is CASSLTIRGTDTQYF. CDR3 coding DNA: TGTGCCAGCAGCTTGACAATTCGCGGCACAGATACGCAGTATTTT.

This sequence joins TRBV11-2 and TRBJ2-7; 7 nucleotides line up with TRBD1. CDR1 is SGHAT and CDR2 is FQNNGV in the germline V gene. The CDR3 contains 13 residues. Trimming at V came to 5 bases and at J to 2 bases, leaving 3 bases not matched to a gene. CDR3 bases: TGTGCCAGCAGCCAGGGGACAGCCTACGAGCAGTACTTC. Translated: CASSQGTAYEQYF.

The V and J genes are TRBV6-5 and TRBJ2-7; possible D gene TRBD2, 5 bases. Trimming took off 2 bases at V and 2 bases at J, with 10 bases between the two ends. The germline CDR1 and CDR2 sequences are MNHEY and SVGAGI. The CDR3 contains 14 residues. The CDR3, as DNA: TGTGCCAGCAGTTACGAGGGTATTCCCTACGAGCAGTACTTC. This gives the protein CASSYEGIPYEQYF.

The chain carries TRBV9 and TRBJ2-3, with D possibly being TRBD2 (6 bases). Germline V gives CDR1 SGDLS, CDR2 YYNGEE. The CDR3 has 15 amino acids. Between the trimmed V and J ends, which lost 4 bases and 3 bases, there was a span of 15 bases. CDR3 nucleotides: TGTGCCAGCAGCTTACCGGGAGAGGGAACAGATACGCAGTATTTT. It yields the protein CASSLPGEGTDTQYF.

The V call is TRBV12-3 or TRBV12-4, the J call TRBJ1-1; D remains unclear. CDR3 length: 17 amino acids. With 6 bases removed from V and 1 base from J, the gap between germline ends came to 21 bases. CDR3 residues: CASRGPLGVYANTEAFF. The CDR3 DNA reads as TGTGCCAGCAGGGGCCCTCTCGGGGTCTATGCGAACACTGAAGCTTTCTTT.

This chain connects TRBV5-1 to TRBJ2-7; 9 bases are a match to TRBD1. CDR3 length: 15 amino acids. The junction had 9 bases not matched to a gene; V was cut back by 5 bases and J by 3 bases. Germline V gives CDR1 SGHRS, CDR2 YFSETQ. DNA for the CDR3: TGCGCCAGCAGGGTTCAGGGACAGGGCTTCTACGAGCAGTACTTC. Translated: CASRVQGQGFYEQYF.

V is TRBV6-5 and J is TRBJ2-1; 8 bases align to TRBD1. The CDR3 length is 15 residues. V trimming: 0 bases; J trimming: 7 bases; junction bases outside the gene matches: 5. From germline, CDR1 is MNHEY and CDR2 SVGAGI. The CDR3 region has the DNA TGTGCCAGCAGTTACTCTTGGGACAGGAATAATGAGCAGTTCTTC. Translated: CASSYSWDRNNEQFF.

This clonotype was detected a few times. This sequence joins TRBV28 and TRBJ1-6; no clear D gene. V dropped 3 bases and J dropped 0 bases, with 6 bases sitting between them. Germline V gene sequence: CDR1 MDHEN, CDR2 SYDVKM. The CDR3 has 15 amino acids. This CDR3 reads CASSLGSSYNSPLHF. CDR3 DNA: TGTGCCAGCAGTTTGGGGAGCTCCTATAATTCACCCCTCCACTTT.

V is TRBV19 and J is TRBJ2-3; 10 nucleotides line up with TRBD2. The CDR3 loop spans 17 amino acids. Trimming removed 7 bases from V and 2 bases from J; junction bases left unmatched: 12. Germline V gene data show CDR1 as LNHDA and CDR2 as SQIVND (reference sequence). The CDR3 sequence is CASTEGASGGHTDTQYF. The CDR3 nucleotides are TGTGCCAGTACCGAGGGGGCTAGCGGGGGCCACACAGATACGCAGTATTTT.

The chain joins TRBV28 to TRBJ2-1; D perhaps matches TRBD1 (6 bases). The CDR3 loop spans 16 amino acids. The germline V gene has CDR1 MDHEN and CDR2 SYDVKM. V shed 5 bases and J shed 1 base, with 15 bases lying between them. The CDR3 loop reads CASSPRLGQSYNEQFF. Written as DNA, the CDR3 is TGTGCCAGCAGTCCTCGCCTAGGACAGTCCTACAATGAGCAGTTCTTC.

The chain combines TRBV7-8 with TRBJ2-3, with 7 bases identical to TRBD2. The germline V gene encodes CDR1 SGHVS and CDR2 FQNEAQ. This CDR3 is built from 15 residues. V shed 5 bases and J 2 bases; nucleotides not matched to a gene: 7. CDR3 nucleotide sequence: TGTGCCAGCAGCCTGGAGCGGGGCGACACAGATACGCAGTATTTT. Its protein is CASSLERGDTDTQYF.

This clonotype was seen a handful of times. V gene TRBV10-3 combines with J gene TRBJ2-7, with D tentatively TRBD1 (6 bases). The V gene's germline CDR1 is ENHRY and CDR2 SYGVKD. V gave up 10 bases and J gave up 2 bases, with 12 bases separating them. The CDR3 has 12 amino acids. The chain's CDR3 is CATGQNTYEQYF. DNA of the CDR3: TGTGCCACTGGACAGAATACCTACGAGCAGTACTTC.

The chain combines TRBV2 with TRBJ1-5, with 8 positions matching TRBD1. Germline lookup yields CDR1 SNHLY and CDR2 FYNNEI. V trimming: 3 bases; J trimming: 1 base; junction bases outside the gene matches: 8. The CDR3 covers 17 residues. CDR3 amino acids: CASSEEGQARSNQPQHF. CDR3 in DNA: TGTGCCAGCAGTGAGGAGGGACAGGCTAGGAGCAATCAGCCCCAGCATTTT.

This clonotype has a count of ten or more. The CDR3 reads CSSKPFRPGLAGNNEQFF. The CDR3, as DNA: TGCAGTTCTAAGCCCTTTCGACCGGGACTAGCGGGGAACAATGAGCAGTTCTTC. The gene calls are TRBV20-1 and TRBJ2-1, with 13 nucleotides matching TRBD2. Germline V gene lookup returns CDR1 DFQATT and CDR2 SNEGSKA (reference sequence). This CDR3 is 18 amino acids long. The V segment lost 8 bases and the J segment 5 bases; nucleotides outside the gene matches: 18.

V and J are TRBV27 and TRBJ2-5; 7 bases are a match to TRBD1. The CDR3 extends over 13 amino acids. The V segment lost 6 bases and the J segment 2 bases; nucleotides outside the gene matches: 3. CDR1 is MNHEY and CDR2 is SMNVEV in the germline V gene (reference sequence). The CDR3 nucleotides read TGTGCCAGCAGCCGGGGACAGCAAGAGACCCAGTACTTC. It translates to CASSRGQQETQYF.

This clonotype was seen more than once but under ten times. The rearrangement joins TRBV7-6 to TRBJ2-3, with D unclear. The CDR3 consists of 12 residues. CDR1 and CDR2 (germline): SGHVS, FNYEAQ. The V and J ends lost 4 bases and 6 bases respectively, with 8 bases between them. CDR3 coding DNA: TGTGCCAGCAGCTCAATGGGGGATACGCAGTATTTT. Its protein product is CASSSMGDTQYF.